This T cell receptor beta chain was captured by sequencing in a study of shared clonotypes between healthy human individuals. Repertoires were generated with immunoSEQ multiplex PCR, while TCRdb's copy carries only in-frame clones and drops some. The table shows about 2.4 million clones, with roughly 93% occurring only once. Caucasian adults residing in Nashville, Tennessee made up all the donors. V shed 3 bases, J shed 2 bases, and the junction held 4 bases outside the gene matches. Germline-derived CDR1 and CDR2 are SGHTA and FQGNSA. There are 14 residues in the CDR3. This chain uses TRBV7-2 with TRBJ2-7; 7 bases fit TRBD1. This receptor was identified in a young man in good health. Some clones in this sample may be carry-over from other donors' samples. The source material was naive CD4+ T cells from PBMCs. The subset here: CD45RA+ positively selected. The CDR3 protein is CASSFRQGPYEQYF. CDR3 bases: TGTGCCAGCAGCTTCAGACAGGGTCCCTACGAGCAGTACTTC.